A single sample is the source of the 2 T cell receptor beta chains below, sequenced in a study of CD8 T cells in ankylosing spondylitis. TCRdb itself ran the 5' RACE reads through MiXCR, one entry per CDR3 protein. The sample contains fewer than 130,000 distinct CDR3 sequences, approximately 25% of which appear only once. Sample: synovial fluid, either unsorted or a sorted T cell fraction (not recorded which). The receptor source for this set is a male donor with ankylosing spondylitis.

The gene calls are TRBV24-1 and TRBJ2-1; a weak D match, TRBD2 (6 bases). Trimming cost V 4 bases and J 10 bases, with 16 bases left between them. CDR3 length: 14 amino acids. Per the germline V gene, CDR1 is KGHDR and CDR2 is SFDVKD. The CDR3 loop is CATSDSGTSREQFF. CDR3 in DNA: TGTGCCACCAGTGACTCGGGGACTTCAAGAGAGCAGTTCTTC.

The chain carries TRBV7-9 and TRBJ2-1; D possibly corresponds to TRBD1 (6 bases). The CDR3 has 16 amino acids. V lost 5 bases and J 8 bases, leaving 22 bases between the germline ends. Germline lookup yields CDR1 SEHNR and CDR2 FQNEAQ (reference sequence). CDR3 residues: CASSVFGQNLRDEQFF. In DNA form, the CDR3 reads TGTGCCAGCAGCGTGTTCGGACAGAACCTTAGGGATGAGCAGTTCTTC.